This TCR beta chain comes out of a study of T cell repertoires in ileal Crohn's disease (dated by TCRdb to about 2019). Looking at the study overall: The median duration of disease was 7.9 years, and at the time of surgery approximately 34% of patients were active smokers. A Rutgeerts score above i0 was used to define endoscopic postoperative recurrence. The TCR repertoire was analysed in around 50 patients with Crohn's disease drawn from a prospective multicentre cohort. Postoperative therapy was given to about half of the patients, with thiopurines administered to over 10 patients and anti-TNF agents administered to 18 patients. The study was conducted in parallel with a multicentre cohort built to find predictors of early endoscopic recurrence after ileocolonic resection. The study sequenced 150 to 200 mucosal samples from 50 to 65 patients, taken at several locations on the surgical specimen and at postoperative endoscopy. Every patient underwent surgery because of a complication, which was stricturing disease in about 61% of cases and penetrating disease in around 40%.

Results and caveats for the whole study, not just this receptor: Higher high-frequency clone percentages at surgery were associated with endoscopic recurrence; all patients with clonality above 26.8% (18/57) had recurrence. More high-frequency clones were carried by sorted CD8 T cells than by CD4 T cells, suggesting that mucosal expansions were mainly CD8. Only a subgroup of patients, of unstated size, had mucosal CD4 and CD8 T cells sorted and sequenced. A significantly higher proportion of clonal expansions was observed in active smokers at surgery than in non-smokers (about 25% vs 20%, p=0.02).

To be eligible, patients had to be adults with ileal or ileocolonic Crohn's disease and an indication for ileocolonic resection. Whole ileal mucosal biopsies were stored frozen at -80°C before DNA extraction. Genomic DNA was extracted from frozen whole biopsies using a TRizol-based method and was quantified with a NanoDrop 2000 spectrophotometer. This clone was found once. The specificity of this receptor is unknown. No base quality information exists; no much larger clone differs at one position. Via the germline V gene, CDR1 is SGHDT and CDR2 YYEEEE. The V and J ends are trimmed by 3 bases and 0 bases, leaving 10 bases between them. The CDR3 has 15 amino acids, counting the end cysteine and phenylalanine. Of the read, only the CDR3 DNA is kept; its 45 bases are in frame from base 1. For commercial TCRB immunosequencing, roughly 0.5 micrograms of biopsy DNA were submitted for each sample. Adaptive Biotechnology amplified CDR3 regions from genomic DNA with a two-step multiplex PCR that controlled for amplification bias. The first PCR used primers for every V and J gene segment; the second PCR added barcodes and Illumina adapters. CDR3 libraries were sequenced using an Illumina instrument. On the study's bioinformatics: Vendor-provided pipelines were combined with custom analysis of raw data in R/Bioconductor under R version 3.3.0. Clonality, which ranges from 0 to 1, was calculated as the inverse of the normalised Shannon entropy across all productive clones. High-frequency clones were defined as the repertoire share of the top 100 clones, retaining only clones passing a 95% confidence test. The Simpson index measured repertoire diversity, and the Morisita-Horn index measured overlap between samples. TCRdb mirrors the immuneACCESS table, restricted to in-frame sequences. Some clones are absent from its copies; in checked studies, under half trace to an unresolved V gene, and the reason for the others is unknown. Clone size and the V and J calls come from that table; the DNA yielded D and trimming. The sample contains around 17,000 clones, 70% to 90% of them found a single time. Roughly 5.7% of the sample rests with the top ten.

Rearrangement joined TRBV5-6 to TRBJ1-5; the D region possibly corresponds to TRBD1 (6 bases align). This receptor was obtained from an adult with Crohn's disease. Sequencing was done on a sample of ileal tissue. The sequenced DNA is TGTGCCAGCAGCTACAGGGTTTATAGCAATCAGCCCCAGCATTTT. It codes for CASSYRVYSNQPQHF.